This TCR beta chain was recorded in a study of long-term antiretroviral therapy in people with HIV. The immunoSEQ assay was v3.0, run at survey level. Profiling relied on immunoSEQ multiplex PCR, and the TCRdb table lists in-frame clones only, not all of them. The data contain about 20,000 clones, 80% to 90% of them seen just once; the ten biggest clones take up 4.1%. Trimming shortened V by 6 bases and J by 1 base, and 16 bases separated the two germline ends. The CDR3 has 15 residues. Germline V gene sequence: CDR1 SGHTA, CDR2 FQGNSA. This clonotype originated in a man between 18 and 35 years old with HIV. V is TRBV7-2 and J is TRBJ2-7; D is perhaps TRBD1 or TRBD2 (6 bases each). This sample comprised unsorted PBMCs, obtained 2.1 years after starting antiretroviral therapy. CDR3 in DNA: TGTGCCAGCAGGAGGGGGGCAGGTCTTTCCTACGAGCAGTACTTC. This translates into CASRRGAGLSYEQYF.